Here is one T cell receptor beta chain with its context. This CDR3 is also generated by other DNA sequences in the sample. The data were taken from a study of shared clonotypes between healthy human individuals. CD45RO-negative CD8 cells positively selected for CCR7 made up the naive population, which excluded terminally differentiated effector memory CD45RA+ cells. The protocol was immunoSEQ multiplex PCR, while the TCRdb copy is restricted to in-frame clones and leaves out a portion. Among over 750,000 clones listed, 95% to 97% were seen once. V lost 0 bases to trimming and J lost 1 base; unmatched junction nucleotides: 3. Germline assignment: CDR1 SGDLS and CDR2 YYNGEE. This CDR3 is 15 amino acids long.

Sequencing was done on a sample of naive CD8+ T cells sorted from blood. The TCR comes from a young man in good health. The chain uses TRBV9 and TRBJ2-7, with 8 bases matching TRBD1. The CDR3, as DNA: TGTGCCAGCAGCGTAGGCGGGGACAGGTCCTACGAGCAGTACTTC. As protein: CASSVGGDRSYEQYF.